The 27 T cell receptor beta chains below all came from one sample that was sequenced in a study of tumor-infiltrating lymphocytes in primary liver carcinoma. From 500 ng total RNA, TCR beta cDNA was generated with a primer in the constant region. Researchers made the TCR beta libraries by running three nested multiplex PCR rounds with slightly modified ARM-PCR. TRBV1-TRBV30 forward and Cbeta reverse primers drove the first two roughly 10-cycle rounds. One entry per CDR3 protein, called by TCRdb with MiXCR from the multiplex PCR reads. The sample has about 320,000 distinct CDR3 sequences, about 60% seen once. Out of unsorted whole blood came the blood RNA, and germline DNA was extracted as well. Sequencing was done on a sample of peripheral blood. These receptor sequences come from a man aged 40-55 years with primary liver carcinoma and hepatitis B virus infection.

The V and J genes are TRBV4-1 and TRBJ2-1; no firm D call. The CDR3 is 18 residues long. The V and J ends lost 1 base and 3 bases respectively, with 19 bases between them. Germline assignment: CDR1 MGHRA and CDR2 YSYEKL. The CDR3 DNA is TGCGCCAGCAGCCAAGTGAACCTCGGGCTAGTGGGCTACAATGAGCAGTTCTTC. It specifies CASSQVNLGLVGYNEQFF.

This clonotype appeared a single time. The junction departs from germline at one end; a sequencing error may be responsible. The V call is TRBV11-1, the J call TRBJ2-1; D is uncertain. Germline CDR1 and CDR2: SGHAT and FQDESV (reference sequence). This CDR3 has 13 amino acids. CDR3 nucleotides: TGTGCCAGTAGCTTCGCGGTGATCTATGAGCAGTTCTTC. It translates to CASSFAVIYEQFF.

The chain links TRBV4-2 to TRBJ2-3; no definite D call. Germline values: CDR1 LGHNA, CDR2 YNFKEQ. The CDR3 length is 14 residues. The V and J ends lost 1 base and 5 bases respectively, with 10 bases between them. The CDR3: CASSQGLSGDTQYF. The DNA for the CDR3 is TGTGCCAGCAGCCAAGGGTTATCAGGAGATACGCAGTATTTT.

This clonotype occurred a few times. This sequence may be a read error, since a much larger clone differs from it by one base. The chain has TRBV6-2 or TRBV6-3 and TRBJ2-4; D not certain. The CDR3 consists of 13 residues. Deletions cut 4 bases from V and 8 bases from J, with 12 bases between. The germline V gene has CDR1 MNHEY and CDR2 SVGEGT. Here the CDR3 DNA reads TGTGCCAGCAGTTCTGACCTGTCGGACATTCAGTACTTC. Its translation: CASSSDLSDIQYF.

As regards this clonotype: One junction end disagrees with the germline gene, perhaps due to a read error. The rearrangement joins TRBV9 to TRBJ2-5; D is undetermined. Germline values: CDR1 SGDLS, CDR2 YYNGEE. This CDR3 region has 11 residues. CDR3 sequence reads: CASSVGETLYF. The CDR3 nucleotides are TGTGCCAGCAGCGTAGGAGAGACCCTGTACTTC.

On this clonotype: Relative to the germline gene, one junction end is altered; a read error may explain this. The CDR3 DNA is TGTGCCAGCGGTTACCCAAGCGGGAGGGCGAGGGATGAGCAGTTCTTC. Protein sequence: CASGYPSGRARDEQFF. This chain joins TRBV6-2 or TRBV6-3 and TRBJ2-1, with 10 positions matching TRBD2. CDR1 MNHEY and CDR2 SVGEGT come from the germline V gene. The CDR3 consists of 16 residues.

This clonotype appeared once. It may be a read error: a sequence one base away is much more abundant. V is TRBV12-3 or TRBV12-4 and J is TRBJ2-7, with TRBD2 matching over 8 bases. V lost 1 base, J lost 5 bases, and 4 bases stayed unmatched. There are 14 residues in the CDR3. The CDR3: CASSLGSGRHEQYF. The CDR3 nucleotides read TGTGCCAGCAGTTTAGGCAGCGGGAGACACGAGCAGTACTTC.

With regard to this clonotype: At one end the junction does not follow the germline gene, possibly because of a read error. This chain's CDR3 is CASSRRDGLAENIQYF. The CDR3 DNA follows: TGTGCCAGCAGTCGCCGGGACGGGTTAGCCGAAAACATTCAGTACTTC. The chain is built from TRBV28 and TRBJ2-4; D might be TRBD1 or TRBD2, each matching 5 bases. Germline CDR1 MDHEN, CDR2 SYDVKM. The CDR3 contains 16 residues.

This clonotype was counted many times. The chain is built from TRBV6-5 and TRBJ2-7; 7 bases are a match to TRBD1. This CDR3 has 15 amino acids. Trimming took 0 bases from V and 2 from J; bases not matched to a gene: 4. Looked up from germline, CDR1 is MNHEY and CDR2 is SVGAGI. The CDR3 DNA sequence: TGTGCCAGCAGTTACTCATTCGGGACAGCCTACGAGCAGTACTTC. Its protein is CASSYSFGTAYEQYF.

The rearrangement uses TRBV4-2 and TRBJ2-2; tentatively, D is TRBD2 (5 bases). Looked up from germline, CDR1 is LGHNA and CDR2 is YNFKEQ. Trimming removed 9 bases at V and 6 bases at J, with 23 bases between. The CDR3 is 16 residues long. As DNA, the CDR3 is TGTGCCAGTATCCAGACCGGCCTAGCCGTAGCCGGGGAGCTGTTTTTT. Translating gives CASIQTGLAVAGELFF.

This clonotype appeared a few times. A much larger clone is a single base away; this may be a read error. The rearrangement links TRBV10-3 to TRBJ2-5, with D maybe TRBD2 (6 bases). The V end was cut by 8 bases, the J end by 9 bases, with 16 bases between. Germline loops: CDR1 ENHRY, CDR2 SYGVKD. This CDR3 is built from 12 residues. In nucleotides, the CDR3 is TGTGCCATCGGAGGGGCCCTTGAGGCCCAGTACTTC. This encodes CAIGGALEAQYF.

In the case of this clonotype: With a much larger clone just one base away, this may be a read error. The chain joins TRBV4-3 to TRBJ2-5, with D unclear. Germline lookup yields CDR1 LGHNA and CDR2 YSLEER. CDR3 length: 13 amino acids. In nucleotides, the CDR3 is TGCGCCAGCAGCGGACGTCTGAAAGAGATCCAGTACTTC. It specifies CASSGRLKEIQYF.

On this clonotype itself: A much larger clone differs from this one at a single base, so this may be a read error. This sequence joins TRBV29-1 and TRBJ1-1; D is unclear. CDR1 SQVTM and CDR2 ANQGSEA come from the germline V gene. The CDR3 consists of 13 residues. This CDR3 reads CNVEDNLETEAFF. Here the CDR3 DNA reads TGCAACGTTGAAGATAACCTGGAGACTGAAGCTTTCTTT.

This clonotype has ten or more counts. This rearrangement joins TRBV29-1 to TRBJ2-7; 7 bases agree with TRBD2. Germline values: CDR1 SQVTM, CDR2 ANQGSEA. The CDR3 spans 11 residues. The ends lost 6 bases at V and 5 bases at J; junction bases unmatched: 4. CDR3 sequence: CSVRTSHEQYF. The CDR3 DNA reads as TGCAGCGTCAGGACTAGTCACGAGCAGTACTTC.

This CDR3 reads CASSGDRVASGANVLTF. The CDR3 DNA reads TGTGCCAGCAGCGGGGACAGGGTGGCCTCTGGGGCCAACGTCCTGACTTTC. The chain has TRBV5-4 and TRBJ2-6; 9 positions match TRBD1. The V gene end was trimmed by 4 bases and the J gene end by 0 bases; junction bases not matched to a gene: 5. Germline CDR1 and CDR2: SGHNT and YYREEE (reference sequence). This CDR3 is built from 17 residues.

Points on this clonotype: This clone may be a read error of a much larger clone one base away. The rearrangement uses TRBV4-2 and TRBJ1-6; perhaps TRBD1 as D (5 bases). The CDR3 length is 13 residues. Germline V gene data show CDR1 as LGHNA and CDR2 as YNFKEQ. For the CDR3, the DNA is TGTGCCAGCAGCCAAGGGGGCGATTCACGCCTCCACTTT. This encodes CASSQGGDSRLHF.

Points on this clonotype: Compared with germline, one end of the junction differs, possibly owing to a read error. V is TRBV29-1 and J is TRBJ1-5, with a tentative D call TRBD1 (6 bases). Germline-derived CDR1 and CDR2 are SQVTM and ANQGSEA. The CDR3 loop spans 11 amino acids. In DNA, the CDR3 is TGCAGCGTTGGGACAGTGTTAGCCCAACATTTT. Residues: CSVGTVLAQHF.

The CDR3 DNA is TGTGCCAGCAGCTTCCTTACCCCGAACACCGGGGAGCTGTTTTTT. This codes for CASSFLTPNTGELFF. J is TRBJ2-2 and V is TRBV7-9; D remains unclear. V dropped 3 bases and J dropped 0 bases, with 8 bases sitting between them. Germline CDR1 reads SEHNR; CDR2 reads FQNEAQ (reference sequence). The CDR3 contains 15 residues.

The sample holds many counts of this clonotype. The chain links TRBV4-1 to TRBJ2-7; D perhaps matches TRBD1 (6 bases). V lost 3 bases, J lost 3 bases, and 9 bases lay in between. The length of the CDR3 is 13 residues. Germline CDR1 reads MGHRA; CDR2 reads YSYEKL. CDR3 sequence reads: CASSQPQGYEQYF. CDR3 bases: TGCGCCAGCAGCCAGCCACAGGGCTACGAGCAGTACTTC.

On this clonotype itself: Just one base apart from a much larger clone, this may be a read error. DNA for the CDR3: TGTGCCAGCAGTGAACAGCTCTATGGCTACAGCTTC. Translation: CASSEQLYGYSF. This chain links TRBV6-1 with TRBJ1-2; D gene uncertain. The CDR3 is 12 amino acids. Per germline, CDR1 MNHNS and CDR2 SASEGT.

V usage is TRBV5-1 and J usage is TRBJ2-7; 7 bases match TRBD2. Per the germline V gene, CDR1 is SGHRS and CDR2 is YFSETQ. The CDR3 loop spans 14 amino acids. Trimming took 4 bases from V and 4 from J; bases not matched to a gene: 8. The CDR3 protein is CASSPDGRRYEQYF. The CDR3 nucleotides read TGCGCCAGCAGCCCGGACGGGAGGAGGTACGAGCAGTACTTC.

About this clonotype: The junction departs from the called germline gene at one end, perhaps through a read error. The chain joins TRBV6-5 to TRBJ1-3; D ambiguous. Germline V gene data show CDR1 as MNHEY and CDR2 as SVGAGI. This CDR3 is built from 15 residues. This CDR3 is CASSLSSFSGNTTYF. The CDR3 nucleotides read TGTGCCAGCAGTCTAAGCTCCTTCTCTGGAAACACCACATATTTT.

Comments on this clonotype: With a much larger clone just one base away, this may be a read error. CDR3 region: CASSSSGGDQSQHF. CDR3 nucleotide sequence: TGTGCCAGCAGTTCCTCAGGGGGCGATCAGTCCCAGCATTTT. The J gene is TRBJ1-5, the V gene TRBV12-3 or TRBV12-4; 8 nucleotides agree with TRBD1. The CDR3 has 14 residues.

Regarding this clonotype: At one end the junction does not follow the germline gene, possibly because of a read error. The genes are TRBV6-2 or TRBV6-3 and TRBJ2-1, with TRBD2 matching over 10 bases. CDR1 and CDR2 from the germline V gene are MNHEY and SVGEGT. This CDR3 is 16 amino acids long. The CDR3 loop reads CDSSYLAGDLMNEQFF. The DNA of the CDR3 is TGTGACAGCAGCTACCTAGCGGGAGATCTAATGAATGAGCAGTTTTTC.

As to this clonotype: One junction end does not reproduce the germline sequence, and a read error may be involved. The rearrangement links TRBV29-1 to TRBJ2-3, with D unresolved. The CDR3 contains 14 residues. CDR1 is SQVTM, CDR2 ANQGSEA, per germline. CDR3 sequence: CSVEGPIDTDRQYF. Here the CDR3 DNA reads TGCAGCGTTGAAGGACCGATTGATACAGATAGGCAGTATTTT.

For this clonotype: One end of the junction is discordant with germline, which a read error may explain. This chain uses TRBV11-2 with TRBJ2-1, with a weak D call TRBD1 (6 bases). The germline gives CDR1 SGHAT, CDR2 FQNNGV. The CDR3 totals 15 residues. CDR3 loop: CVSSLEGEQYDEQFF. DNA for the CDR3: TGTGTCAGCAGCTTAGAGGGGGAACAGTACGATGAGCAGTTCTTC.

As for this clonotype: An end of the junction does not agree with germline; a read error may underlie this. The chain links TRBV10-3 to TRBJ1-6; no definite D call. The CDR3 consists of 14 residues. The germline CDR1 and CDR2 sequences are ENHRY and SYGVKD. CDR3 loop: CAIRERSQDSPLRF. CDR3 coding DNA: TGTGCCATACGTGAAAGGTCTCAGGATTCACCCCTCCGCTTT.